This TCR beta chain was observed in a study of CD8 T cells in ankylosing spondylitis. Study-wide results and limits: Matched synovial fluid from ankylosing spondylitis patients was reported to be enriched for disease-linked clones. Disease-linked clones, CD8+, were relatively rare in peripheral blood. Apparently characteristic of ankylosing spondylitis blood was a TCR beta motif (fewer than 10 highly homologous variants).

This clonotype was observed at least ten times. The antigen is not known. As the method for making TCR beta libraries, quantitative 5'-RACE with molecular barcodes was used. A single record per CDR3 protein comes from TCRdb applying MiXCR to the 5' RACE reads. The data hold hundreds of thousands of distinct CDR3 sequences, with over 9.5% observed a single time. The length of the CDR3 is 12 residues. The V gene lost 3 bases and the J gene lost 5 bases, with 7 bases spanning the gap. The chain uses TRBV12-3 or TRBV12-4 and TRBJ1-2, with no clear D. This receptor was obtained from a male donor with ankylosing spondylitis. Sequencing used blood, either unsorted or a sorted T cell fraction (not recorded which). CDR3 nucleotide sequence: TGTGCCAGCAGTTTTAGGCAGTATGGCTACACCTTC. Its translation is CASSFRQYGYTF.